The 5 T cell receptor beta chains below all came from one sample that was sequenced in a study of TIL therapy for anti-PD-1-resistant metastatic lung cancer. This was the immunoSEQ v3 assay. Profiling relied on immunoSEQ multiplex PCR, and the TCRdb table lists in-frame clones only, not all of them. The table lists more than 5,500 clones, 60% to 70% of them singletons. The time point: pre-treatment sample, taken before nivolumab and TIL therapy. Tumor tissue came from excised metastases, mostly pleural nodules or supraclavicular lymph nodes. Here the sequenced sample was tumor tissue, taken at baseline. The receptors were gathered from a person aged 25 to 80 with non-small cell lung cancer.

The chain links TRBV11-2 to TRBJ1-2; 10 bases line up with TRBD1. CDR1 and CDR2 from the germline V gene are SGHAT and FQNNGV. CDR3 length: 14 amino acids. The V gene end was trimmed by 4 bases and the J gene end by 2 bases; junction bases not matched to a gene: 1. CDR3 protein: CASSSDRGNYGYTF. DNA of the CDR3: TGTGCCAGCAGCTCGGACAGGGGGAACTATGGCTACACCTTC.

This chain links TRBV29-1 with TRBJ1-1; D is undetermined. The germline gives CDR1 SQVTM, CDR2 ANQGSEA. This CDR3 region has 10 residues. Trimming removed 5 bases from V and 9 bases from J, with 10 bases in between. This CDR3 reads CSVYSRKAFF. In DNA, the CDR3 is TGCAGCGTTTATAGTCGCAAAGCTTTCTTT.

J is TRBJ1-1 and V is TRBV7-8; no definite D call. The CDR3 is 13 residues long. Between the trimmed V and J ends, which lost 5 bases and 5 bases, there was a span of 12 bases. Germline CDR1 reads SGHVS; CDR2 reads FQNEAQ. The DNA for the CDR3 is TGTGCCAGCAGCGGCACCCCAGCTACTGAAGCTTTCTTT. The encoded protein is CASSGTPATEAFF. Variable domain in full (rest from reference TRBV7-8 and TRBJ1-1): GAGVSQSPRYKVAKRGQDVALRCDPISGHVSLFWYQQALGQGPEFLTYFQNEAQLDKSGLPSDRFFAERPEGSVSTLKIQRTQQEDSAVYLCASSGTPATEAFFGQGTRLTVV.

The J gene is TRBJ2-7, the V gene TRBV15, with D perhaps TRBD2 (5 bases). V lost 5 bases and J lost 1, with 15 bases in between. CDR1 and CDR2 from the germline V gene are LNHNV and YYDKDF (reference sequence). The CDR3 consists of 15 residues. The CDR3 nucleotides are TGTGCCACCAGCGAGCGGCGTGGCTATTCCTACGAGCAGTACTTC. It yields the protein CATSERRGYSYEQYF.

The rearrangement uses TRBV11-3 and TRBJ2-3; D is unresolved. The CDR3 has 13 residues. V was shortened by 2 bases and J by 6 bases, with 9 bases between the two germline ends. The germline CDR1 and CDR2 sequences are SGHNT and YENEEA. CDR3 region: CASSLSAGDTQYF. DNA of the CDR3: TGTGCCAGCAGCTTAAGCGCCGGGGATACGCAGTATTTT.